Detailed here is one T cell receptor beta chain. Its matching antigen is unknown. Collection occurred without any documented infections or immune events in donors. Clones were read by immunoSEQ multiplex PCR, and TCRdb kept only the in-frame ones, dropping some. The sample carries some 76,000 clones, about 90% recorded once. This record comes from a study of identifying expanded T cells in peripheral blood. Findings of the study overall: Over two and four weeks, about 15 and 19 clones changed, versus roughly 1.1 between replicates.

The sequence came from a person aged 18 to 75 in good health. The sequenced material came from blood.

The CDR3 loop is CASSKVGYEQYF. The CDR3 DNA reads TGTGCCAGCAGCAAAGTAGGGTACGAGCAGTACTTC. The genes are TRBV21-1 and TRBJ2-7. TRBV21-1 is a known pseudogene. The CDR3 length is 12 residues.